The present T cell receptor beta chain was sequenced within a study of blood T cell repertoires in COVID-19. Study context: PBMCs, B-cell-depleted T cells, or T cells provided the cDNA or gDNA that made up the material.

This clone was recorded a few times. Here immunoSEQ multiplex PCR was the method, and the copy in TCRdb shows in-frame clones only, minus some. The repertoire consists of approximately 140,000 clones, with less than 90% occurring once and the leading ten covering roughly 2.2%. This CDR3 comprises 15 residues. The germline V gene has CDR1 MGHRA and CDR2 YSYEKL. The V end was cut by 4 bases, the J end by 1 base, with 13 bases between. The sample consisted of PBMCs or T cells enriched from blood (not recorded which). This chain links TRBV4-1 with TRBJ1-1, with D perhaps matching TRBD1 (5 bases). The TCR was taken from a woman aged 45-65 years who had recovered from COVID-19. Here the CDR3 reads CASSRRAGPNTEAFF. The CDR3 nucleotides are TGCGCCAGCAGCCGAAGGGCAGGGCCGAACACTGAAGCTTTCTTT.